Listed here are 22 T cell receptor beta chains from one sample, sequenced in a study of CD8 T cells in Susac syndrome. Random-hexamer reverse transcription was applied to roughly 0.5 to 1 ug RNA. TCRdb reanalysed the immunoSEQ multiplex PCR reads using MiXCR and keeps one entry per CDR3 protein. Of 200,000 to 250,000 distinct CDR3 sequences in the sample, about 95% were seen once. Material: CD4+ T cells from PBMCs. Receptors originate from a human donor with Susac syndrome.

V gene TRBV20-1 combines with J gene TRBJ1-1, with 10 bases identical to TRBD1. This CDR3 has 17 residues. CDR1 and CDR2 (germline): DFQATT, SNEGSKA (reference sequence). V lost 3 bases and J lost 2; bases outside the gene matches: 12. The CDR3 nucleotides are TGCAGTGCTAGTCACCCTAGGACAGGGGGAGCTAACACTGAAGCTTTCTTT. Residues: CSASHPRTGGANTEAFF.

The gene calls are TRBV4-2 and TRBJ2-3; 14 bases agree with TRBD2. The V segment lost 0 bases and the J segment 6 bases; nucleotides outside the gene matches: 5. CDR3 length: 17 residues. The germline V gene encodes CDR1 LGHNA and CDR2 YNFKEQ. The CDR3 loop is CASSQETSGGARDTQYF. The CDR3 bases are TGTGCCAGCAGCCAAGAGACTAGCGGGGGGGCTCGGGATACGCAGTATTTT.

The V and J genes are TRBV5-1 and TRBJ2-7; D gene ambiguous. The CDR3 runs 14 residues. The germline CDR1 and CDR2 sequences are SGHRS and YFSETQ. V was trimmed by 4 bases and J by 2 bases, leaving 13 bases between them. The DNA of the CDR3 is TGCGCCAGCAGCGCCCAGGATGTGGCCTACGAGCAGTACTTC. Residues: CASSAQDVAYEQYF.

V is TRBV7-3 and J is TRBJ2-3, with TRBD2 matching 10 bases. In germline, CDR1 is SGHTA, CDR2 FQGTGA. CDR3 length: 14 amino acids. The ends lost 3 bases at V and 4 bases at J; junction bases unmatched: 1. The CDR3 here is CASSLLAGADTQYF. CDR3 nucleotides: TGTGCCAGCAGCTTGCTAGCGGGGGCAGATACGCAGTATTTT.

The sample holds one count of this clonotype. The rearrangement uses TRBV6-1 and TRBJ1-2; possible D gene TRBD1, 6 bases. Trimming cost V 2 bases and J 7 bases, with 11 bases left between them. The CDR3 has 13 amino acids. Germline CDR1 MNHNS, CDR2 SASEGT. The CDR3 here is CASSEIRGGGYTF. CDR3 DNA sequence: TGTGCCAGCAGTGAAATCAGGGGTGGTGGCTACACCTTC.

V is TRBV4-3 and J is TRBJ2-3, with a possible D match to TRBD1 (6 bases). The CDR3 runs to 15 residues. The ends were cut back, 3 bases at V and 2 bases at J, with 12 bases in the middle. Germline CDR1 and CDR2: LGHNA and YSLEER. The CDR3 is CASSQSGDPTDTQYF. The CDR3 region has the DNA TGCGCCAGCAGCCAGTCAGGGGATCCCACAGATACGCAGTATTTT.

The chain couples TRBV6-5 to TRBJ2-3, with D possibly TRBD2 on 6 matching bases. Germline CDR1 and CDR2: MNHEY and SVGAGI. The germline V and J ends were trimmed by 7 bases and 2 bases, with 13 bases remaining between them. This CDR3 is 14 amino acids long. As DNA, the CDR3 is TGTGCCAGCACGCAGCGGGTGCCCACAGATACGCAGTATTTT. This sequence encodes CASTQRVPTDTQYF.

J is TRBJ2-1 and V is TRBV5-1; 7 bases align to TRBD1. Germline V gene lookup returns CDR1 SGHRS and CDR2 YFSETQ. This CDR3 has 14 residues. V dropped 2 bases and J dropped 5; count of bases not matched to a gene: 4. The CDR3 reads CASSLWDRDNEQFF. The DNA of the CDR3 is TGCGCCAGCAGCTTATGGGACAGAGACAATGAGCAGTTCTTC.

The chain couples TRBV7-2 to TRBJ1-1; D possibly corresponds to TRBD1 (6 bases). CDR3 size: 16 residues. V was shortened by 5 bases and J by 6 bases, with 22 bases between the two germline ends. Germline V gene data show CDR1 as SGHTA and CDR2 as FQGNSA. The DNA of the CDR3 is TGTGCCAGCAGCCGCCAGGGCGGGACACGTATCGCTGAAGCTTTCTTT. Protein sequence: CASSRQGGTRIAEAFF.

V usage is TRBV11-2 and J usage is TRBJ1-5, with D possibly being TRBD1 (6 bases). V was cut by 1 base and J by 6 bases, with 10 bases left in between. Germline CDR1 reads SGHAT; CDR2 reads FQNNGV. The CDR3 has 14 residues. CDR3 nucleotides: TGTGCCAGCAGCTTAGCAGGGGACGGTCAGCCCCAGCATTTT. The encoded protein is CASSLAGDGQPQHF.

This clonotype showed up just once. The rearrangement links TRBV2 to TRBJ1-1; 9 bases match TRBD1. Germline CDR1 is SNHLY and CDR2 is FYNNEI. The CDR3 contains 13 residues. V shed 6 bases, J shed 8 bases, and the junction held 7 bases outside the gene matches. The DNA for the CDR3 is TGTGCCAGCAGGGGGACAGGGCATTTCGAAGCTTTCTTT. Its translation: CASRGTGHFEAFF.

The V and J genes are TRBV28 and TRBJ2-3; no firm D call. Looked up from germline, CDR1 is MDHEN and CDR2 is SYDVKM. V gave up 6 bases and J gave up 4 bases, with 11 bases separating them. CDR3 length equals 13 residues. CDR3 residues: CASSTPGSDTQYF. CDR3 nucleotides: TGTGCCAGCAGCACCCCGGGCTCAGATACGCAGTATTTT.

The rearrangement uses TRBV9 and TRBJ2-1; 8 nucleotides line up with TRBD2. This CDR3 spans 13 amino acids. The junction had 2 bases not matched to a gene; V was cut back by 4 bases and J by 5 bases. Germline V gene sequence: CDR1 SGDLS, CDR2 YYNGEE. This CDR3 is CASSLAGHNEQFF. Written as DNA, the CDR3 is TGTGCCAGCAGCCTAGCGGGTCACAATGAGCAGTTCTTC.

The chain recombines TRBV20-1 with TRBJ2-3, with a tentative D call TRBD2 (5 bases). Trimming took 7 bases from V and 1 from J, leaving 12 bases between them. The CDR3 consists of 13 residues. CDR1 is DFQATT, CDR2 SNEGSKA, per germline (reference sequence). CDR3 loop: CSGRDGGTDTQYF. The CDR3 DNA sequence: TGCAGTGGCAGAGACGGGGGCACAGATACGCAGTATTTT.

A single count supports this clonotype. The chain recombines TRBV20-1 with TRBJ2-1, with TRBD2 matching over 10 bases. This CDR3 region has 14 residues. Per germline, CDR1 DFQATT and CDR2 SNEGSKA (reference sequence). J gave up 6 bases and V 0 bases, and 2 bases lay outside the gene matches. CDR3 loop: CSAREAGGRNEQFF. The CDR3 region has the DNA TGCAGTGCTAGAGAAGCGGGGGGGCGCAATGAGCAGTTCTTC.

This clonotype was recorded a few times. CDR3 nucleotides: TGTGCCAGCAGCTTAGCTCCGGGAGATACGCAGTATTTT. It yields the protein CASSLAPGDTQYF. This chain connects TRBV11-3 to TRBJ2-3, with D unresolved. Germline V gives CDR1 SGHNT, CDR2 YENEEA. Trimming left V 1 base short and J 5 bases short, with 7 bases between. The CDR3 runs 13 residues. Looking up the rest from reference TRBV11-3 and TRBJ2-3 gives the full variable domain: EAGVVQSPRYKIIEKKQPVAFWCNPISGHNTLYWYLQNLGQGPELLIRYENEEAVDDSQLPKDRFSAERLKGVDSTLKIQPAELGDSAVYLCASSLAPGDTQYFGPGTRLTVL.

The gene calls are TRBV12-3 or TRBV12-4 and TRBJ2-3; D perhaps matches TRBD2 (5 bases). This CDR3 has 16 residues. The V gene lost 1 base and the J gene lost 0 bases, with 11 bases spanning the gap. DNA of the CDR3: TGTGCCAGCAGTTTAGAGGTGGGCGGGAGCACAGATACGCAGTATTTT. This gives the protein CASSLEVGGSTDTQYF.

The rearrangement joins TRBV2 to TRBJ1-6, with 9 bases that match TRBD1. In germline, CDR1 is SNHLY, CDR2 FYNNEI. The ends lost 6 bases at V and 12 bases at J; junction bases unmatched: 0. The CDR3 spans 11 residues. This CDR3 is CASRTGGPLHF. The CDR3 region has the DNA TGTGCCAGCAGGACAGGGGGACCCCTCCACTTT. Combining the CDR3 with reference TRBV2 and TRBJ1-6 gives the whole variable domain EPEVTQTPSHQVTQMGQEVILRCVPISNHLYFYWYRQILGQKVEFLVSFYNNEISEKSEIFDDQFSVERPDGSNFTLKIRSTKLEDSAMYFCASRTGGPLHFGNGTRLTVT.

The chain carries TRBV12-3 or TRBV12-4 and TRBJ1-6; 9 nucleotides match TRBD1. V was pared by 4 bases and J by 7 bases, with 2 bases of the junction left unmatched. This CDR3 region has 14 residues. Here the CDR3 reads CASSYTGGNSPLHF. The CDR3 DNA sequence: TGTGCCAGCAGTTATACAGGGGGCAATTCACCCCTCCACTTT.

The chain carries TRBV4-3 and TRBJ1-2; maybe TRBD1 (6 bases). Germline CDR1 reads LGHNA; CDR2 reads YSLEER. The CDR3 runs 14 residues. With 4 bases removed from V and 5 bases from J, the gap between germline ends came to 14 bases. The CDR3 nucleotides are TGCGCCAGCAGCCTTTCCGGACAGTTATATGGCTACACCTTC. Protein sequence: CASSLSGQLYGYTF.

This rearrangement joins TRBV6-2 or TRBV6-3 to TRBJ1-6; D is unresolved. The CDR3 consists of 12 residues. Germline CDR1 reads MNHEY; CDR2 reads SVGEGT. Trimming cost V 5 bases and J 8 bases, with 7 bases left between them. The CDR3 nucleotides read TGTGCCAGCAGTGGCGGTCATTCACCCCTCCACTTT. Residues: CASSGGHSPLHF.

The J gene is TRBJ2-3, the V gene TRBV10-3; D is unclear. Looked up from germline, CDR1 is ENHRY and CDR2 is SYGVKD. The V end was cut by 0 bases, the J end by 5 bases, with 6 bases between. The CDR3 extends over 13 amino acids. The CDR3 nucleotides read TGTGCCATCAGTGAGTCCCTTGGAGATACGCAGTATTTT. Its translation is CAISESLGDTQYF.